This entry lists 5 T cell receptor beta chains sequenced from one sample in a study of control samples from healthy donors and cancer patients. The assay was immunoSEQ multiplex PCR, and TCRdb's table has in-frame clones only and misses some. The sample has 90,000 to 150,000 clones, about 91% seen once. The material sequenced was blood. The receptors were gathered from a man aged 35 to 55 in good health.

This chain uses TRBV10-3 with TRBJ1-1; D unclear. The CDR3 has 13 residues. Germline CDR1 reads ENHRY; CDR2 reads SYGVKD. V was cut by 7 bases and J by 3 bases, with 12 bases left in between. CDR3 in amino acids: CAIMRPGDTEAFF. DNA for the CDR3: TGTGCCATCATGCGCCCTGGGGACACTGAAGCTTTCTTT.

This rearrangement joins TRBV10-3 to TRBJ2-2; 9 nucleotides align to TRBD1. Germline-derived CDR1 and CDR2 are ENHRY and SYGVKD. V lost 5 bases to trimming and J lost 3 bases; unmatched junction nucleotides: 4. The length of the CDR3 is 15 residues. CDR3 sequence: CAISPGQGYTGELFF. DNA for the CDR3: TGTGCCATCAGTCCGGGACAGGGCTACACCGGGGAGCTGTTTTTT.

This chain links TRBV10-2 with TRBJ1-3; possible D gene TRBD1, 5 bases. Trimming pared 8 bases from V and 6 bases from J, leaving 17 bases between. The CDR3 sequence is 14 residues long. Per the germline V gene, CDR1 is WSHSY and CDR2 is SAAADI. CDR3 in DNA: TGCGCCAGCCTCGCCGGGGGTTTAGAAAACACCATATATTTT. It specifies CASLAGGLENTIYF.

A remark on this clone: Different DNA sequences within this sample yield the same CDR3. This chain links TRBV5-6 with TRBJ1-5; 8 nucleotides agree with TRBD1. The CDR3 is 15 amino acids. V shed 4 bases, J shed 4 bases, and the junction held 7 bases outside the gene matches. Germline CDR1 reads SGHDT; CDR2 reads YYEEEE. The CDR3 sequence is CASSLGQGGNQPQHF. The DNA for the CDR3 is TGTGCCAGCAGCCTTGGACAGGGAGGTAATCAGCCCCAGCATTTT.

The chain carries TRBV3-1 (or the pseudogene TRBV3-2) and TRBJ2-7, with 7 bases that match TRBD1. Trimming cost V 1 base and J 2 bases; bases outside gene matches: 5. Germline V gene sequence: CDR1 LGHDT, CDR2 YNNKEL (reference sequence). The CDR3 is made up of 15 amino acids. The CDR3 DNA reads TGTGCCAGCAGCCAAGCCTCAGGGGGAGCCTACGAGCAGTACTTC. Protein sequence: CASSQASGGAYEQYF.